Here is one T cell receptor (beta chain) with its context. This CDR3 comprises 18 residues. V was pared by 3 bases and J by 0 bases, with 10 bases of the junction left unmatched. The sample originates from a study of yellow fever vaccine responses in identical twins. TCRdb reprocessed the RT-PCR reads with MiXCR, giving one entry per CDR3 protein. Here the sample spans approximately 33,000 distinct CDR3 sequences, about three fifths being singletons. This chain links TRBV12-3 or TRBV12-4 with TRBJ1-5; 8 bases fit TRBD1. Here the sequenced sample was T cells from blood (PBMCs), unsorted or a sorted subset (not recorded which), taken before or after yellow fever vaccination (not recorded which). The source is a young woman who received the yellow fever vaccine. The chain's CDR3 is CASSFQGAPPYSNQPQHF. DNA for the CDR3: TGTGCCAGCAGTTTTCAGGGGGCTCCCCCCTATAGCAATCAGCCCCAGCATTTT.